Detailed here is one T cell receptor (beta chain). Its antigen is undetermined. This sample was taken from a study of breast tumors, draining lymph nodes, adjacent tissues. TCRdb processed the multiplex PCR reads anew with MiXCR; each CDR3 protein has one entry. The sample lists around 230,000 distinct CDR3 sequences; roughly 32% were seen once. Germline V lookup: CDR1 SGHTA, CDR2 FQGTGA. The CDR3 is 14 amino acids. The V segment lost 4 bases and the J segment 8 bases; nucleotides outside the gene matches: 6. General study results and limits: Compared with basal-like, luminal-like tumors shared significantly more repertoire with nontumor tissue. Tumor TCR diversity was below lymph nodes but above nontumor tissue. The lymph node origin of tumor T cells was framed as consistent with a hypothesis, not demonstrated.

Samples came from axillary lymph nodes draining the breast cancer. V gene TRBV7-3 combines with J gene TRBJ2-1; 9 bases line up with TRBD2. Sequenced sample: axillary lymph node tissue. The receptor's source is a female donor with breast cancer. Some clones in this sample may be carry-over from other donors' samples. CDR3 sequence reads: CASSSGSGRYEQFF. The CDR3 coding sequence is TGTGCCAGCAGCTCGGGTAGCGGGAGATATGAGCAGTTCTTC.